This section outlines one TCR beta chain sequence together with its context. The data are from a study of blood T cell repertoires in COVID-19. Study information: Samples representing acute and convalescent COVID-19 were sourced from the United States, Italy and Spain. From T cells, B-cell-depleted T cells, or PBMCs came the material, which was cDNA or gDNA.

Authors' processing steps: Estimation of nucleated cell counts relied on the amplification of reference gene primers. The assay was immunoSEQ multiplex PCR, and TCRdb's table has in-frame clones only and misses some. The V and J calls and the clone size are those of that table, but D and trimming were determined from the DNA. The data contain 60,000 to 90,000 clones, more than 60% of them singletons. Germline CDR1 is LNHDA and CDR2 is SQIVND (reference sequence). V dropped 2 bases and J dropped 5 bases, with 18 bases sitting between them. The CDR3 is 16 residues long. The J gene is TRBJ2-5, the V gene TRBV19, with D maybe TRBD2 (5 bases). The source is a man in his 60s with acute or convalescent COVID-19. The sample was peripheral blood. The chain's CDR3 is CASSIKGGLPAETQYF. The CDR3 bases are TGTGCCAGTAGTATAAAAGGAGGACTTCCTGCGGAGACCCAGTACTTC.